A selection of T cell receptor beta chains follows, all from one sample in a study of PD-1 blockade in classical Hodgkin lymphoma. Method: immunoSEQ multiplex PCR; TCRdb's copy keeps in-frame clones and lacks some. The profile shows approximately 52,000 clones, approximately 86% of them singletons. The source was peripheral blood mononuclear cells (PBMCs), collected before the fourth cycle of nivolumab. The origin of the receptors is a human donor with classical Hodgkin lymphoma. Each CDR3 is given with its conserved first and last residue. A D gene is named only where the DNA matches it firmly. The size field is filled for only some rows; it gives once, few, many or a size class.

d_call	v_call	clone_size	j_call	cdr3_nt	cdr3_aa
.	TRBV6-6	.	TRBJ2-2	TGTGCCAGCAGTTACACGAGTCAGGGGAGCACCGGGGAGCTGTTTTTT	CASSYTSQGSTGELFF
TRBD1	TRBV20-1	.	TRBJ1-3	TGCAGTGCTAGGGGAACAGGGGCCATATATTTT	CSARGTGAIYF
.	TRBV7-6	few	TRBJ2-7	TGTGCCAGCAGCTCGTGGGGCCAGGGCTACGAGCAGTACTTC	CASSSWGQGYEQYF
.	TRBV10-3	.	TRBJ2-7	TGTGCCATCAGTGGAAATTCGGAGGGGAGCTCCTACGAGCAGTACTTC	CAISGNSEGSSYEQYF
TRBD2	TRBV6-6	.	TRBJ2-2	TGTGCCAGCTCGGGCGGGGGGCGATTATACACCGGGGAGCTGTTTTTT	CASSGGGRLYTGELFF
TRBD1	TRBV11-3	.	TRBJ1-2	TGTGCCAGCAGCTCAAGAAGGGGACAGAACTATGGCTACACCTTC	CASSSRRGQNYGYTF
.	TRBV7-3	.	TRBJ2-7	TGTGCCAGCAGCCCACAGAGGGGGGACGAGCAGTACTTC	CASSPQRGDEQYF
.	TRBV6-1	.	TRBJ1-2	TGTGCCAGCAGTGAACGGCGGTATGGCTACACCTTC	CASSERRYGYTF
TRBD1	TRBV13	.	TRBJ2-1	TGTGCCAGCAGCGCGGAGGGACAGGGCTTCGAGCAGTTCTTC	CASSAEGQGFEQFF
.	TRBV9	.	TRBJ1-6	TGTGCCAGCAGCGTAGAAGGGGTCAGCTCACCCCTCCACTTT	CASSVEGVSSPLHF
.	TRBV7-2	.	TRBJ2-5	TGTGCCAGCAGCTCCGGGAGCACGCGGGAGACCCAGTACTTC	CASSSGSTRETQYF
TRBD2	TRBV6-4	few	TRBJ2-1	TGTGCCAGCAGTGAGTTCGCGGGGGGGCTGAATGAGCAGTTCTTC	CASSEFAGGLNEQFF
.	TRBV28	.	TRBJ1-4	TGTGCCAGCAGTTTTCACGGGGCATCTAATGAAAAACTGTTTTTT	CASSFHGASNEKLFF
TRBD1	TRBV10-3	.	TRBJ2-5	TGTGCCATCACCCAGGGACAGGGGCAAGAGACCCAGTACTTC	CAITQGQGQETQYF
.	TRBV5-1	.	TRBJ2-7	TGCGCCGGACATGAGAAGTTTAGCGATCACTACGAGCAGTACTTC	CAGHEKFSDHYEQYF
TRBD2	TRBV28	.	TRBJ2-3	TGTGCCAGCAGTCGAGCCGGGAGGCCGTATATGGAGTATTTT	CASSRAGRPYMEYF
.	TRBV4-1	.	TRBJ2-3	TGCGCCAGCAGCCAAGACTGGCGAGCGTATACAGATACGCAGTATTTT	CASSQDWRAYTDTQYF
.	TRBV19	.	TRBJ2-2	TGTGCCAGTAGTATAAGGGTTGCGAACACCGGGGAGCTGTTTTTT	CASSIRVANTGELFF
.	TRBV29-1	.	TRBJ2-2	TGCAGCGTTGATCGAACGGGAATGTCCGGGGAGCTGTTTTTT	CSVDRTGMSGELFF
TRBD1	TRBV2	.	TRBJ1-2	TGTGCCAGCAGTGAGACGAGACAGGGGGACTATGGCTACACCTTC	CASSETRQGDYGYTF
TRBD2	TRBV2	.	TRBJ2-1	TGTGCCAGCACTGAGGGGGGGACATTAGCGGGAGACAATGAGCAGTTCTTC	CASTEGGTLAGDNEQFF
TRBD1	TRBV5-1	.	TRBJ2-7	TGCGCCAGCAGCAAGGGACAGGGGGACGAGCAGTACTTC	CASSKGQGDEQYF
.	TRBV5-1	.	TRBJ2-3	TGCGCCAGCAGCTTGGCCGACGGCCCGGTCTCAGATACGCAGTATTTT	CASSLADGPVSDTQYF
TRBD2	TRBV9	.	TRBJ2-5	TGTGCCAGCAGCGCCGGGGGGGCGGGGACCCAGTACTTC	CASSAGGAGTQYF
.	TRBV18	.	TRBJ2-1	TGTGCCAGCTCACCAGGGGTAGCCAAGCAGAAGGAGCAGTTCTTC	CASSPGVAKQKEQFF
.	TRBV2	.	TRBJ2-5	TGTGCCAGCAGGGAGGGTCGGGAGACCCAGTACTTC	CASREGRETQYF